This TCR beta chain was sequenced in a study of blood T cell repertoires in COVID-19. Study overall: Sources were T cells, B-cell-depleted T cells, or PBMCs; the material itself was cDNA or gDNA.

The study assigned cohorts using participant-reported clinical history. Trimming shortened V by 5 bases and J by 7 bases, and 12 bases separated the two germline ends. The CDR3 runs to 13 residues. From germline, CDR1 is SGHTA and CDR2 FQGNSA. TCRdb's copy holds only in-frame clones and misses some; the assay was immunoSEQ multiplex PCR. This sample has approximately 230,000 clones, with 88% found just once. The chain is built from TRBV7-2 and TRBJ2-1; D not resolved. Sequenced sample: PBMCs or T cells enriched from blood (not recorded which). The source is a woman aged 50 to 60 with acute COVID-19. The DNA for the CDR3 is TGTGCCAGCAGCCAGTCCCCAGGTAATGAGCAGTTCTTC. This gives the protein CASSQSPGNEQFF.